This entry concerns a single T cell receptor (beta chain). Antigen specificity is unknown. The CDR3 has 12 amino acids. The V end lost 2 bases, the J end lost 5 bases, and 4 bases lay between the germline ends. Per the germline V gene, CDR1 is SGHTA and CDR2 is FQGTGA. The sample is drawn from a study of cytomegalovirus exposure and HLA in healthy donors. On the study more broadly: The roughly 670 first-cohort repertoires shared a platform with the roughly 110 validation repertoires, as reported in a later analysis.

Study observations and caveats: It was about 150 TCR beta chains that were listed as cytomegalovirus-associated.

TCRdb keeps only in-frame clones here, not all; method: immunoSEQ multiplex PCR. In the table there are about 180,000 clones, 85% of which are singletons. Specimen: PBMCs. This sequence was found in a man between 18 and 29 years old in good health and CMV-seropositive. This sequence joins TRBV7-3 and TRBJ2-1, with D hard to call. CDR3: CASSLRDNEQFF. CDR3 nucleotides: TGTGCCAGCAGCTTACGCGACAATGAGCAGTTCTTC. Variable domain in full (rest from reference TRBV7-3 and TRBJ2-1): GAGVSQTPSNKVTEKGKYVELRCDPISGHTALYWYRQSLGQGPEFLIYFQGTGAADDSGLPNDRFFAVRPEGSVSTLKIQRTERGDSAVYLCASSLRDNEQFFGPGTRLTVL.